This T cell receptor beta chain came from a study of shared clonotypes between healthy human individuals. Some clones are missing from TCRdb's copy, which holds only in-frame ones; the method was immunoSEQ multiplex PCR. The repertoire holds roughly 450,000 clones, with 79% as singletons. Germline CDR1 SGHRS, CDR2 YFSETQ. CDR3 length: 15 amino acids. Trimming took 4 bases from V and 3 from J, leaving 16 bases between them. The sequenced sample consisted of PBMCs. The TCR comes from a woman aged 35 to 49 in good health. Some clones in this sample may be carry-over from other donors' samples. The chain joins TRBV5-1 to TRBJ2-5, with a possible D match to TRBD1 (6 bases). DNA for the CDR3: TGCGCCAGCAGCCTCCTGGGCAGGGGCGAAGAGACCCAGTACTTC. It translates to CASSLLGRGEETQYF. The full variable domain, completed using reference TRBV5-1 and TRBJ2-5, is KAGVTQTPRYLIKTRGQQVTLSCSPISGHRSVSWYQQTPGQGLQFLFEYFSETQRNKGNFPGRFSGRQFSNSRSEMNVSTLELGDSALYLCASSLLGRGEETQYFGPGTRLLVL.